Each of the 2 T cell receptor beta chains below was sequenced from the same sample in a study of cytomegalovirus exposure and HLA in healthy donors. The PCR made use of 60 Vbeta and 13 Jbeta primers. TCRdb keeps only in-frame clones here, not all; method: immunoSEQ multiplex PCR. The sample has about 68,000 clones, approximately 80% seen once. Material: PBMCs. These receptors all come from a human donor in good health.

This clone occurred a few times. The chain has TRBV6-5 and TRBJ2-7, with D possibly being TRBD2 (5 bases). V shed 2 bases and J shed 6 bases, with 17 bases lying between them. CDR1 is MNHEY and CDR2 is SVGAGI in the germline V gene. The CDR3 sequence is 15 residues long. CDR3 DNA: TGTGCCAGCAGTTACGAAGGAAAGGCACGGGGCGAGCAGTACTTC. Translating gives CASSYEGKARGEQYF.

The rearrangement links TRBV19 to TRBJ2-1; the match to TRBD2 covers 13 bases. Germline V gene sequence: CDR1 LNHDA, CDR2 SQIVND (reference sequence). The CDR3 length is 15 residues. The V segment lost 4 bases and the J segment 4 bases; nucleotides outside the gene matches: 1. The CDR3 bases are TGTGCCAGTAGTAGGGGACTAGCGGGGTACAATGAGCAGTTCTTC. It is translated as CASSRGLAGYNEQFF.